This entry is about one T cell receptor (beta chain). V lost 6 bases to trimming and J lost 5 bases, with 16 bases between them. The length of the CDR3 is 14 residues. CDR1 is SGHRS and CDR2 is YFSETQ in the germline V gene. Original data processing: It was from reference gene primer amplification that nucleated cell counts were estimated. Clones were read by immunoSEQ multiplex PCR, and TCRdb kept only the in-frame ones, dropping some. That table supplies the V and J calls and clone size; D and trimming were determined from the DNA. The table records about 300,000 clones, roughly 87% of them present only once. This specimen belongs to a study of blood T cell repertoires in COVID-19. About the research overall: T cells, B-cell-depleted T cells, or PBMCs provided the cDNA or gDNA that served as material.

This chain links TRBV5-1 with TRBJ2-3; TRBD1 is a possible D gene (6 bases). This clonotype was sampled from a woman aged 25 to 39 who had recovered from COVID-19. The sample consisted of PBMCs or T cells enriched from blood (not recorded which). The CDR3 DNA sequence: TGCGCCAGCAAGCTAAACACAGGGAGAGATACGCAGTATTTT. Translated, it gives CASKLNTGRDTQYF.